Sequencing of this TCR beta chain was carried out in a study of blood T cell repertoires in COVID-19 (dated by TCRdb to the early 2020s). Looking at the study overall: The collaborator samples originated in the United States, Italy and Spain and spanned the acute and convalescent phases of COVID-19. The dataset comprised deeply sampled blood TCRbeta repertoires from subjects exposed to, actively infected with, or recovered from COVID-19. Where HLA class I and class II types were available, the types were taken from metadata supplied by the sample provider, not from assay-based typing. Nearly every sample came with metadata listing a de-identified subject ID, COVID-19 status, age in years and sex. Samples came from the ongoing ImmuneRACE study (first 160 participants) plus 1,254 subjects from 6 global collaborators. The material from the prospective study consisted of cDNA or gDNA derived from T cells, B-cell-depleted T cells, or PBMCs. The repertoires were released in a freely available public database intended as a resource for research on the immune response to SARS-CoV-2.

Collaborating institutions collected whole blood in K2EDTA tubes following their own protocols. For TCRbeta analysis, collaborator samples were shipped as frozen whole blood, as isolated PBMCs, or as DNA extracted from either sample type. TCRbeta CDR3 regions were amplified from genomic DNA by means of the immunoSEQ Assay, a bias-controlled multiplex PCR. In the original analysis: The number of nucleated cells in each sample was estimated by amplification of reference gene primers within the assay. To quantify the absolute abundance of each unique TCRbeta CDR3 rearrangement, sequence reads were collapsed and filtered. For each sample, productive Simpson clonality was calculated by taking the square root of Simpson's diversity index across productive rearrangements. Imported from immuneACCESS, the table was reduced by TCRdb to in-frame sequences with V and J called. These copies leave out some clones; in studies compared against another copy, an unresolved V gene accounts for under half, and the cause of the remainder is not known. The V and J calls and clone size come from that table; D and trimming were worked out from the DNA. The sample profile shows roughly 25,000 clones; under 95% of them were found once. The top ten clones comprise more than 25% of the sample.

In regard to this clone: Its antigen is unknown. No per-base quality is available; no much larger clone lies one base away.

Looking up the germline V gene (reference sequence) yields CDR1 DFQATT and CDR2 SNEGSKA. The CDR3 starts with the cysteine, ends with the phenylalanine, and has 11 residues. Left in the record is the CDR3 DNA by itself, 33 bases read in frame from the first base. The junction shows trimming of 6 bases on V and 8 bases on J, plus 11 bases between the germline ends. General conclusions and limits of the study: The quantity of clinical and demographic metadata differed by source and by participant and was supplied without curation.

This sequence uses TRBV20-1 and TRBJ1-3; the D gene is perhaps TRBD1, from 6 matching bases. Material for sequencing was peripheral blood. The TCR originated in a man between 65 and 85 years old with active COVID-19. The DNA sequence reads TGCAGTGCATCCCCAGGGGACACCATATATTTT. Its translation is CSASPGDTIYF.